The text below deals with one TCR beta chain. Between the trimmed V and J ends, which lost 4 bases and 0 bases, there was a span of 9 bases. Germline CDR1 reads LNHDA; CDR2 reads SQIVND (reference sequence). The CDR3 runs to 14 residues. This sample is drawn from a study of blood T cell repertoires in COVID-19. Study-level background: PBMCs, B-cell-depleted T cells, or T cells were the source of the cDNA or gDNA that made up the material.

As handled by the study authors: How many nucleated cells were present was estimated from reference gene primer amplification. Profiled with immunoSEQ multiplex PCR; TCRdb holds only in-frame clones, not every one. V and J calls and clone size follow that table, whereas D and trimming were derived from the DNA. Among fewer than 150,000 clones listed, less than 85% were seen once. This sequence joins TRBV19 and TRBJ1-1; a possible D gene is TRBD1 (6 bases). Sample: peripheral blood. The clonotype was recovered from a human donor in a cohort sampled during active COVID-19. For the CDR3, the DNA is TGTGCCAGTAGTACGACAGGATTGAACACTGAAGCTTTCTTT. This gives the protein CASSTTGLNTEAFF. Supplemented by reference TRBV19 and TRBJ1-1, the full variable domain reads DGGITQSPKYLFRKEGQNVTLSCEQNLNHDAMYWYRQDPGQGLRLIYYSQIVNDFQKGDIAEGYSVSREKKESFPLTVTSAQKNPTAFYLCASSTTGLNTEAFFGQGTRLTVV.